The source of this TCR beta chain is a study of cytomegalovirus exposure and HLA in healthy donors. In germline, CDR1 is SGHAT, CDR2 FQNNGV. CDR3 length: 18 residues. Trimming cost V 5 bases and J 9 bases; bases outside gene matches: 18. The PCR employed 60 Vbeta primers together with 13 Jbeta primers. Only in-frame clones appear in the TCRdb table, and some are missing; sequencing was by immunoSEQ multiplex PCR. The repertoire holds approximately 130,000 clones, with roughly 80% as singletons. The donors gave bone marrow, and they were healthy. This receptor was taken from a woman between 40 and 50 years old in good health and CMV-seronegative. The gene calls are TRBV11-2 and TRBJ2-1, with TRBD2 matching over 11 bases. The sequenced sample consisted of PBMCs. CDR3 sequence reads: CASSPYPTVAGGPGEQFF. The DNA for the CDR3 is TGTGCCAGCAGCCCCTACCCTACTGTAGCGGGAGGGCCAGGTGAGCAGTTCTTC.